This T cell receptor beta chain is from a study of control samples from healthy donors and cancer patients (TCRdb year 2020). The library was generated by the immunoSEQ multiplex PCR assay. In TCRdb, the immuneACCESS table is reduced to in-frame sequences with V and J assigned. These tables do not hold every clone; where another copy was compared, an unresolved V gene accounts for under half, and the others remain unexplained. For this sample there are 75,000 to 100,000 clones; 80% to 95% appear just once. The ten most abundant clones make up around 3% of the sample. The CDR3 has 12 amino acids, counting the end cysteine and phenylalanine. Kept here is only the CDR3 DNA, which spans 36 bases and is read in frame from base 1. CDR1 and CDR2, looked up from the germline V gene, are SGHRS and YFSETQ. V and J are truncated by 0 bases and 6 bases respectively, leaving an intervening sequence of 3 bases.

Notes on this clone: Its cognate antigen has yet to be identified. Base qualities are not at hand, and no much larger clone is one base apart.

The TCR was taken from a human donor in good health. The donor label of this sample is uncertain. The chain was built from TRBV5-1 and TRBJ2-2, with no reliable assignment of the D segment. The specimen was blood. In nucleotides, the sequence is TGCGCCAGCAGCTTGGCATCCGGGGAGCTGTTTTTT. Translated, this is CASSLASGELFF. The CDR3 plus the reference TRBV5-1 and TRBJ2-2 genes for the other parts give the full variable domain: KAGVTQTPRYLIKTRGQQVTLSCSPISGHRSVSWYQQTPGQGLQFLFEYFSETQRNKGNFPGRFSGRQFSNSRSEMNVSTLELGDSALYLCASSLASGELFFGEGSRLTVL.